A selection of T cell receptor beta chains follows, all from one sample in a study of blood T cell repertoires in COVID-19. The repertoire was sequenced with immunoSEQ multiplex PCR; TCRdb's copy has only in-frame clones and lacks some. Of around 200,000 clones detected, more than 85% appear once; the ten largest clones hold 1% to 1.4%. Source material: peripheral blood. These receptors were taken from a man in his thirties or forties with acute or convalescent COVID-19. Both conserved end residues are part of each CDR3. D genes are given only for firm matches. Size tells how often a clone was seen (once, few, many) or the class of an expanded clone, and some rows leave it out.

d_call clone_size j_call v_call cdr3_nt cdr3_aa
. . TRBJ2-2 TRBV3-1/TRBV3-2 TGTGCCAGCAGCCCGGGGGGCGGACCCAACACCGGGGAGCTGTTTTTT CASSPGGGPNTGELFF
. . TRBJ1-4 TRBV28 TGTGCCAGCACTTATAATGAAAAACTGTTTTTT CASTYNEKLFF
. . TRBJ1-1 TRBV29-1 TGCAGCGTTGAGGAGCAAGCTTTCTTT CSVEEQAFF
. . TRBJ1-4 TRBV19 TGTGCCAGTAGTCTCTACAACCTCGCAGGGAGGAATGAAAAACTGTTTTTT CASSLYNLAGRNEKLFF
. . TRBJ1-2 TRBV19 TGTGCCAGTAGTATGCACAATACAGGCGGATATGGCTACACCTTC CASSMHNTGGYGYTF
TRBD1 . TRBJ2-3 TRBV19 TGTGCCACAGACGCGGGACAGGGACAGTTGATACAGTATTTT CATDAGQGQLIQYF
. . TRBJ1-1 TRBV18 TGTGCCAGCTCACGGCTACAGGGAGGGACTGAAGCTTTCTTT CASSRLQGGTEAFF
. . TRBJ2-4 TRBV2 TGTGCCAGCAGTAGCCGACAGGTGGGAAACATTCAGTACTTC CASSSRQVGNIQYF
TRBD1 few TRBJ1-4 TRBV7-9 TGTGCCAGCAGCTTAGCCGGGCAGGGGGCAACAAAACTGTTTTTT CASSLAGQGATKLFF
TRBD1 . TRBJ1-1 TRBV9 TGTGCCAGCAGTCGCAGGGGGGTATCTGAAGCTTTCTTT CASSRRGVSEAFF
. . TRBJ1-4 TRBV28 TGTGCCAGCAGGGACAGCCTTAATGAAAAACTGTTTTTT CASRDSLNEKLFF
. . TRBJ1-4 TRBV5-1 TGCGCCAGCAGCTCGGGGGACGTGGCAACTAATGAAAAACTGTTTTTT CASSSGDVATNEKLFF
. . TRBJ1-2 TRBV7-9 TGTGCCAGCAGCTTAGTTGGGGAGGGCTACACCTTC CASSLVGEGYTF
TRBD1 few TRBJ1-5 TRBV5-5 TGTGCCAGCAGCTTGACAGGGGGTACCAATCAGCCCCAGCATTTT CASSLTGGTNQPQHF
TRBD2 . TRBJ2-7 TRBV30 TGTGCCTGGACCAGAGAGCTGTGGACGGGAGGTTCCTACGAGCAGTACTTC CAWTRELWTGGSYEQYF
. few TRBJ2-5 TRBV6-4 TGTGCCAGCAGTAACACGCCCCAAGAGACCCAGTACTTC CASSNTPQETQYF
. few TRBJ1-1 TRBV6-5 TGTGCCAGCAGTTACTCGGGGCCCACTGAAGCTTTCTTT CASSYSGPTEAFF
. . TRBJ2-1 TRBV21-1 TGTGCCAGCAGGACGACAGGAAACTATAGCGGGGAGGGCCTCCGCAATGAGCAGTTCTTC CASRTTGNYSGEGLRNEQFF
. . TRBJ2-1 TRBV9 TGTGCCAGCAGCGTAGTTCAGGGAGGCAATGAGCAGTTCTTC CASSVVQGGNEQFF
. . TRBJ2-2 TRBV6-4 TGTGCCAGCAGGGCAGGGACCGGGGAGCTGTTTTTT CASRAGTGELFF
. . TRBJ1-1 TRBV2 TGTGCCAGCAGTCAGGGAAAGTTGAACACTGAAGCTTTCTTT CASSQGKLNTEAFF
. . TRBJ2-2 TRBV6-5 TGTGCCAGCAGGGCACAAACGAACACCGGGGAGCTGTTTTTT CASRAQTNTGELFF
TRBD1 . TRBJ1-1 TRBV19 TGTGCCAGTAGTCCGGACAGGCCGATGAACACTGAAGCTTTCTTT CASSPDRPMNTEAFF
. . TRBJ1-5 TRBV2 TGTGCCAGCAGCGAAGGGAGGGCAGGACAGCCCCAGCATTTT CASSEGRAGQPQHF
. . TRBJ2-1 TRBV19 TGTGCCAGTCCTCATACGGGAGTATGGCAAAATGAGCAGTTCTTC CASPHTGVWQNEQFF
. . TRBJ2-7 TRBV5-1 TGCGCCAGCAGCGGCGGGTCCGTCTCCTACGAGCAGTACTTC CASSGGSVSYEQYF
. . TRBJ1-2 TRBV18 TGTGCCAGCTCACCTACAGAGATAAACTATGGCTACACCTTC CASSPTEINYGYTF
. . TRBJ1-2 TRBV18 TGTGCCAGCTCACCACCGTCAGTATCCGGCTACACCTTC CASSPPSVSGYTF
TRBD1 . TRBJ1-3 TRBV6-5 TGTGCCAGCAGGACAGGGTTTAGTGGAAACACCATATATTTT CASRTGFSGNTIYF
TRBD2 . TRBJ2-5 TRBV7-8 TGTGCCAGCAGCCCGAGGAGCGGGACGGGGACCCAGTACTTC CASSPRSGTGTQYF
. . TRBJ1-6 TRBV9 TGTGCCAGCAGCTTCACGGGAGCTAATTCACCCCTCCACTTT CASSFTGANSPLHF
. . TRBJ1-2 TRBV3-1/TRBV3-2 TGTGCCAGCAGCCAAGTGGGGGGTCAGCAGGGTGGCTACACCTTC CASSQVGGQQGGYTF
. . TRBJ1-6 TRBV9 TGTGCCAGCAGCGAGAGCCCAAATTCACCCCTCCACTTT CASSESPNSPLHF
. . TRBJ2-1 TRBV29-1 TGCAGCGTTGGTAGCGGCCTCTCCTACAATGAGCAGTTCTTC CSVGSGLSYNEQFF
. . TRBJ2-1 TRBV6-5 TGTGCCAGCAGTAGACTCAATGAGCAGTTCTTC CASSRLNEQFF
TRBD2 . TRBJ2-5 TRBV27 TGTGCCAGCAGGCCAACTCCCGGGACTAGCAGAGGAGAGACCCAGTACTTC CASRPTPGTSRGETQYF
TRBD1 few TRBJ1-2 TRBV6-5 TGTGCCAGCAGTTCGAGTGGGACAGGCAACGGCTACACCTTC CASSSSGTGNGYTF
. . TRBJ1-5 TRBV2 TGTGCCAGCAGTGATTTCACACCAACATATAGCAATCAGCCCCAGCATTTT CASSDFTPTYSNQPQHF
TRBD2 . TRBJ2-3 TRBV5-4 TGTGCCAGCAGTCCGACTAGCGGGGGGGCCCCGGAACGGGCGCAGTATTTT CASSPTSGGAPERAQYF
. once TRBJ1-1 TRBV19 TGTGCCAGTAGTATGGTTAGCACTGAAGCTTTCTTT CASSMVSTEAFF
. . TRBJ1-1 TRBV27 TGTGCCAGCAGCTTCGAGGGGGACACTGAAGCTTTCTTT CASSFEGDTEAFF
TRBD2 once TRBJ2-1 TRBV7-9 TGTGCCAGCAGCTTAGCGCGAGCGGGGGGGCCTCTGAATGAGCAGTTCTTC CASSLARAGGPLNEQFF
TRBD2 . TRBJ2-3 TRBV6-5 TGTGCCAGCAGGGCCGGGACTAGCGGTGACGGTACGCAGTATTTT CASRAGTSGDGTQYF